This entry features one TCR beta chain sequence. Antigen specificity is unknown. In germline, CDR1 is LNHDA, CDR2 SQIVND (reference sequence). The CDR3 extends over 15 amino acids. V shed 5 bases and J shed 2 bases, with 13 bases lying between them. TCR beta CDR3 region amplification was performed from RNA transcripts. When the TCR CDR3 underwent first-round RT-PCR, the HTBI primer set was used. TCRdb reanalysed the multiplex PCR reads using MiXCR and keeps one entry per CDR3 protein. Of some 600,000 distinct CDR3 sequences in the sample, approximately 14% are singletons; the top ten hold less than 6%. Any patient presenting with uncontrolled infection, other autoimmune disease, pregnancy or lactation was left out. Sample collection date corresponds to first hyperthyroidism diagnosis, prior to any ophthalmopathy symptoms. The authors obtained PBMCs from about 9.5 ml of fresh peripheral blood. The data derive from a study of T cells in Graves' hyperthyroidism and ophthalmopathy. Study results and limitations: From stable hyperthyroidism, ophthalmopathy was set apart by a 13 V-J model.

Material for sequencing was blood. The chain carries TRBV19 and TRBJ1-5; D not certain. The receptor's source is a woman aged 25 to 39 with Graves' hyperthyroidism that later progressed to Graves' ophthalmopathy. CDR3 loop: CASSSPYRGNQPQHF. CDR3 nucleotide sequence: TGTGCCAGTAGTTCCCCCTACCGGGGCAATCAGCCCCAGCATTTT.